These 23 T cell receptor beta chains came from one sample sequenced in a study of T cell responses to AZD1222 COVID-19 vaccine. Repertoires were generated with immunoSEQ multiplex PCR, while TCRdb's copy carries only in-frame clones and drops some. The sample consists of 100,000 to 150,000 clones, about 89% of them appearing once. Here the sequenced sample was peripheral blood, taken on day 0 of AZD1222 vaccination. Receptors were obtained from an adult in good health.

This clone appeared a single time. The CDR3 DNA follows: TGTGCCAGTAGTATATACTGGGACTCGGCTAATGAAAAACTGTTTTTT. This codes for CASSIYWDSANEKLFF. The V call is TRBV19, the J call TRBJ1-4, with D tentatively TRBD1 (5 bases). With 2 bases removed from V and 3 bases from J, the gap between germline ends came to 13 bases. This CDR3 is built from 16 residues. CDR1 and CDR2 (germline): LNHDA, SQIVND (reference sequence).

This rearrangement joins TRBV18 to TRBJ1-5, with D uncertain. Trimming pared 3 bases from V and 7 bases from J, leaving 7 bases between. Germline V CDR1 and CDR2: KGHSH, LQKENI. The CDR3 covers 12 residues. The CDR3 DNA reads TGTGCCAGCTCACCGAGAGGGCAGCCCCAGCATTTT. It yields the protein CASSPRGQPQHF.

The chain has TRBV5-6 and TRBJ2-7; no definite D call. There are 13 residues in the CDR3. The V and J ends lost 3 bases and 3 bases respectively, with 10 bases between them. Germline CDR1 is SGHDT and CDR2 is YYEEEE. CDR3 protein: CASSSSTLYEQYF. The CDR3 DNA reads as TGTGCCAGCAGCTCGAGCACTCTCTACGAGCAGTACTTC.

The chain employs TRBV27 and TRBJ2-2, with D possibly matching TRBD1 (6 bases). With 7 bases removed from V and 5 bases from J, the gap between germline ends came to 14 bases. This CDR3 is built from 14 residues. Germline V gene sequence: CDR1 MNHEY, CDR2 SMNVEV (reference sequence). In DNA, the CDR3 is TGTGCCAGCACCCCAAAACAGGGAACCGGGGAGCTGTTTTTT. This encodes CASTPKQGTGELFF.

This clone appeared a single time. CDR3 nucleotide sequence: TGTGCCAGCAAACTCAGGAGCGGGGGAGGAGAGACCCAGTACTTC. It is translated as CASKLRSGGGETQYF. V usage is TRBV2 and J usage is TRBJ2-5, with 8 bases fitting TRBD2. This CDR3 is 15 amino acids long. CDR1 SNHLY and CDR2 FYNNEI come from the germline V gene. After removal of 7 bases from V and 4 bases from J, the junction contained 11 bases not matched to a gene.

Only one count was recorded for this clone. The chain is built from TRBV2 and TRBJ2-1; 7 nucleotides match TRBD1. V shed 6 bases and J 3 bases; nucleotides not matched to a gene: 2. CDR1 and CDR2 from the germline V gene are SNHLY and FYNNEI. CDR3 length equals 13 residues. CDR3 in DNA: TGTGCCAGCAGCGGGGACAGCTACAATGAGCAGTTCTTC. It translates to CASSGDSYNEQFF.

The CDR3 here is CASSSDYRVANEKLFF. The CDR3 region has the DNA TGTGCCAGCAGTTCAGATTACAGGGTCGCAAATGAAAAACTGTTTTTT. The gene calls are TRBV6-5 and TRBJ1-4; D perhaps matches TRBD1 (6 bases). Trimming removed 4 bases at V and 5 bases at J, with 17 bases between. This CDR3 has 16 amino acids. Germline assignment: CDR1 MNHEY and CDR2 SVGAGI.

For the CDR3, the DNA is TGTGCCTGGAGTGTATTTGGGCGGGGGGACACTGAAGCTTTCTTT. Residues: CAWSVFGRGDTEAFF. The chain couples TRBV30 to TRBJ1-1; possible D gene TRBD1, 5 bases. Germline CDR1 reads GTSNPN; CDR2 reads SVGIG (reference sequence). The CDR3 extends over 15 amino acids. V lost 0 bases, J lost 3 bases, and 14 bases lay in between.

The chain couples TRBV27 to TRBJ2-5; possibly TRBD2 for D (6 bases). Germline CDR1 reads MNHEY; CDR2 reads SMNVEV (reference sequence). CDR3 size: 13 residues. Between the trimmed V and J ends, which lost 7 bases and 4 bases, there was a span of 13 bases. CDR3 sequence (DNA): TGTGCCAGCATCCGGGAGTCCGGAGAGACCCAGTACTTC. As protein: CASIRESGETQYF.

This clone was seen a single time. The V and J genes are TRBV2 and TRBJ2-7; 7 bases fit TRBD1. This CDR3 spans 15 amino acids. The germline V gene has CDR1 SNHLY and CDR2 FYNNEI. J was trimmed by 0 bases and V by 3 bases; bases with no gene match: 5. The CDR3 is CASSDPRDSSYEQYF. CDR3 coding DNA: TGTGCCAGCAGTGATCCCCGGGACAGCTCCTACGAGCAGTACTTC.

The V call is TRBV5-1, the J call TRBJ1-5; D unclear. Trimming removed 4 bases at V and 7 bases at J, with 15 bases between. This CDR3 has 14 residues. The V gene's germline CDR1 is SGHRS and CDR2 YFSETQ. The CDR3 reads CASSPQPTAQPQHF. The CDR3 DNA reads TGCGCCAGCAGCCCCCAACCGACGGCCCAGCCCCAGCATTTT.

This clone was observed a single time. The CDR3 here is CATNRGLSTDTQYF. The CDR3 DNA is TGTGCCACGAACAGGGGGCTAAGCACAGATACGCAGTATTTT. The chain is built from TRBV19 and TRBJ2-3; 9 bases map to TRBD1. Per germline, CDR1 LNHDA and CDR2 SQIVND (reference sequence). The trim removed 10 bases at V and 0 bases at J, leaving 5 bases unmatched. The CDR3 spans 14 residues.

The gene calls are TRBV3-1 (or the pseudogene TRBV3-2) and TRBJ2-2; D is unresolved. The germline V gene has CDR1 LGHDT and CDR2 YNNKEL (reference sequence). The CDR3 loop spans 12 amino acids. Trimming took 2 bases from V and 6 from J, leaving 4 bases between them. The CDR3 protein is CASSQRAGELFF. The CDR3 region has the DNA TGTGCCAGCAGCCAACGGGCCGGGGAGCTGTTTTTT.

The chain uses TRBV24-1 and TRBJ2-1, with 9 nucleotides matching TRBD2. CDR3 length: 14 amino acids. Trimming cost V 6 bases and J 7 bases; bases outside gene matches: 6. Germline V gene lookup returns CDR1 KGHDR and CDR2 SFDVKD. CDR3: CATSKRGALNEQFF. Here the CDR3 DNA reads TGTGCCACCAGTAAGCGGGGGGCCCTAAATGAGCAGTTCTTC.

The chain joins TRBV12-3 or TRBV12-4 to TRBJ1-2; TRBD1 might be the D (6 bases). The CDR3 has 13 amino acids. With 5 bases removed from V and 2 bases from J, the gap between germline ends came to 9 bases. The CDR3 region is CASSTDRNYGYTF. CDR3 in DNA: TGTGCCAGCAGTACTGACAGGAACTATGGCTACACCTTC.

This chain links TRBV7-2 with TRBJ2-5, with D possibly being TRBD1 (5 bases). This CDR3 region has 13 residues. The V end was cut by 3 bases, the J end by 3 bases, with 8 bases between. In germline, CDR1 is SGHTA, CDR2 FQGNSA. DNA of the CDR3: TGTGCCAGCAGCTTGCAGGGAAAAGAGACCCAGTACTTC. It specifies CASSLQGKETQYF. Together with reference TRBV7-2 and TRBJ2-5, the CDR3 gives the full variable domain: GAGVSQSPSNKVTEKGKDVELRCDPISGHTALYWYRQSLGQGLEFLIYFQGNSAPDKSGLPSDRFSAERTGGSVSTLTIQRTQQEDSAVYLCASSLQGKETQYFGPGTRLLVL.

The chain joins TRBV28 to TRBJ1-5, with D uncertain. Trimming removed 4 bases from V and 0 bases from J, with 10 bases in between. CDR1 MDHEN and CDR2 SYDVKM come from the germline V gene. CDR3 length equals 15 residues. The CDR3: CASSWLEGSNQPQHF. CDR3 nucleotides: TGTGCCAGCAGTTGGCTAGAGGGTAGCAATCAGCCCCAGCATTTT.

The rearrangement uses TRBV18 and TRBJ1-2, with D hard to call. CDR1 and CDR2 (germline): KGHSH, LQKENI. The CDR3 totals 16 residues. The V gene lost 6 bases and the J gene lost 2 bases, with 19 bases spanning the gap. CDR3 bases: TGTGCCAGCTCCCCGATGGAGCGGGTGACCAACTATGGCTACACCTTC. It is translated as CASSPMERVTNYGYTF.

This clone was counted a few times. The rearrangement uses TRBV7-2 and TRBJ1-6; TRBD1 agrees at 7 bases. The germline gives CDR1 SGHTA, CDR2 FQGNSA. The CDR3 runs to 15 residues. V was clipped by 5 bases and J by 4 bases; unmatched bases: 5. In DNA form, the CDR3 reads TGTGCCAGCAGCGGACGGACAGGATATAATTCACCCCTCCACTTT. It translates to CASSGRTGYNSPLHF.

The genes are TRBV28 and TRBJ1-5; 7 nucleotides align to TRBD1. J gave up 8 bases and V 5 bases, and 3 bases lay outside the gene matches. The germline gives CDR1 MDHEN, CDR2 SYDVKM. The CDR3 has 12 residues. CDR3 in amino acids: CASSPGGKPQHF. CDR3 sequence (DNA): TGTGCCAGCAGTCCAGGGGGGAAGCCCCAGCATTTT.

The gene calls are TRBV27 and TRBJ2-1, with TRBD2 matching over 10 bases. The CDR3 consists of 16 residues. The V and J ends lost 0 bases and 4 bases, in that order; junction bases with no gene match: 3. Germline CDR1 MNHEY, CDR2 SMNVEV (reference sequence). As DNA, the CDR3 is TGTGCCAGCAGTTTATCCGGGACTAGCGTATACAATGAGCAGTTCTTC. This translates into CASSLSGTSVYNEQFF.

This sequence joins TRBV28 and TRBJ2-6, with D possibly being TRBD1 or TRBD2 (5 bases each). Looked up from germline, CDR1 is MDHEN and CDR2 is SYDVKM. The V end lost 1 base, the J end lost 4 bases, and 11 bases lay between the germline ends. This CDR3 contains 16 residues. CDR3 nucleotides: TGTGCCAGCAGTTTATCTAGAGGGACGGGGGCCAACGTCCTGACTTTC. Translated, it gives CASSLSRGTGANVLTF. Together with reference TRBV28 and TRBJ2-6, the CDR3 gives the full variable domain: DVKVTQSSRYLVKRTGEKVFLECVQDMDHENMFWYRQDPGLGLRLIYFSYDVKMKEKGDIPEGYSVSREKKERFSLILESASTNQTSMYLCASSLSRGTGANVLTFGAGSRLTVL.

V and J are TRBV24-1 and TRBJ1-1; maybe TRBD1 (6 bases). Trimming shortened V by 4 bases and J by 5 bases, and 13 bases separated the two germline ends. CDR3 length equals 14 residues. Germline CDR1 KGHDR, CDR2 SFDVKD. CDR3 amino acids: CATSEGGIRTEAFF. The CDR3 nucleotides are TGTGCCACCAGTGAAGGGGGGATTCGGACTGAAGCTTTCTTT.